What follows are 15 T cell receptor beta chains derived from one specimen sequenced in a study of identical twins. Each CDR3 protein gets one entry after TCRdb re-called the 5' RACE reads with MiXCR. Among 200,000 to 250,000 distinct CDR3 sequences listed, about 14% were seen once. Material: memory (CD45RO+) T cells sorted from blood. These TCRs come from a woman between 18 and 29 years old in good health.

V usage is TRBV20-1 and J usage is TRBJ2-7; D may be TRBD2 (6 bases). V lost 2 bases to trimming and J lost 0 bases, with 14 bases between them. This CDR3 is 15 amino acids long. Germline lookup yields CDR1 DFQATT and CDR2 SNEGSKA (reference sequence). CDR3 sequence: CSARPPGGSSYEQYF. CDR3 coding DNA: TGCAGTGCTAGACCTCCCGGGGGTTCCTCCTACGAGCAGTACTTC.

V and J are TRBV10-2 and TRBJ1-1, with 7 bases aligning to TRBD1. There are 14 residues in the CDR3. J lost 5 bases, V lost 6 bases, and 9 bases had no gene match. Germline V gives CDR1 WSHSY, CDR2 SAAADI. Written as DNA, the CDR3 is TGCGCCAGCAGATTACAGGGGAGGGAGACTGAAGCTTTCTTT. It translates to CASRLQGRETEAFF.

J is TRBJ2-3 and V is TRBV20-1, with 11 bases aligning to TRBD2. CDR3 size: 13 residues. Germline V gene data show CDR1 as DFQATT and CDR2 as SNEGSKA (reference sequence). Trimming at V came to 7 bases and at J to 5 bases, leaving 5 bases not matched to a gene. CDR3 residues: CSVAGGGVDTQYF. In DNA, the CDR3 is TGCAGTGTAGCGGGAGGGGGAGTAGATACGCAGTATTTT.

This clonotype has a handful of counts. The chain links TRBV27 to TRBJ1-3; D unresolved. V was cut by 7 bases and J by 0 bases, with 13 bases left in between. This CDR3 is built from 15 residues. CDR1 and CDR2 (germline): MNHEY, SMNVEV (reference sequence). The CDR3 DNA sequence: TGTGCCAGCAAAATGGGATCGAGCTCTGGAAACACCATATATTTT. Amino acid sequence: CASKMGSSSGNTIYF.

For the CDR3, the DNA is TGTGCCAGCAGCGTGCAGGACAGACGCACAGATACGCAGTATTTT. It specifies CASSVQDRRTDTQYF. The chain links TRBV9 to TRBJ2-3, with TRBD1 as a possible D gene (6 bases). There are 15 residues in the CDR3. V lost 2 bases and J 1 base, leaving 11 bases between the germline ends. CDR1 SGDLS and CDR2 YYNGEE come from the germline V gene.

This clonotype was counted a few times. The chain uses TRBV6-1 and TRBJ2-5; maybe TRBD1 (6 bases). V was trimmed by 5 bases and J by 4 bases, leaving 14 bases between them. CDR3 size: 14 residues. The germline V gene encodes CDR1 MNHNS and CDR2 SASEGT. The CDR3, as DNA: TGTGCCAGCAGTCCTCAGACAGGAATAGAGACCCAGTACTTC. Amino acid sequence: CASSPQTGIETQYF.

The chain carries TRBV4-3 and TRBJ1-1, with no clear D. The CDR3 spans 15 residues. V lost 0 bases and J 7 bases, leaving 15 bases between the germline ends. CDR1 and CDR2 from the germline V gene are LGHNA and YSLEER. In DNA, the CDR3 is TGCGCCAGCAGCCAAGACGTTCATTCAGGCGGTGAAGCTTTCTTT. This translates into CASSQDVHSGGEAFF.

There are a few counts of this clonotype. The chain employs TRBV14 and TRBJ2-1; no clear D gene. This CDR3 spans 14 amino acids. Germline V gives CDR1 SGHDN, CDR2 FVKESK. With 8 bases removed from V and 3 bases from J, the gap between germline ends came to 14 bases. The CDR3 DNA reads as TGTGCCAGCTCAAGTGCGCGGAGCTACAATGAGCAGTTCTTC. Its translation is CASSSARSYNEQFF. The full variable domain, its missing parts supplied by reference TRBV14 and TRBJ2-1, is EAGVTQFPSHSVIEKGQTVTLRCDPISGHDNLYWYRRVMGKEIKFLLHFVKESKQDESGMPNNRFLAERTGGTYSTLKVQPAELEDSGVYFCASSSARSYNEQFFGPGTRLTVL.

The chain carries TRBV7-8 and TRBJ1-1, with 7 bases matching TRBD1. Unmatched junction bases numbered 9, after V lost 2 bases and J lost 3 bases. The germline V gene encodes CDR1 SGHVS and CDR2 FQNEAQ. The CDR3 runs 16 residues. CDR3 sequence: CASSLKGGGWDTEAFF. CDR3 nucleotides: TGTGCCAGCAGCTTAAAGGGAGGGGGCTGGGACACTGAAGCTTTCTTT.

This clonotype appeared a few times. The chain employs TRBV5-1 and TRBJ2-2; TRBD2 aligns across 11 bases. V was pared by 4 bases and J by 3 bases, with 5 bases of the junction left unmatched. Per the germline V gene, CDR1 is SGHRS and CDR2 is YFSETQ. This CDR3 contains 16 residues. The CDR3 nucleotides are TGCGCCAGCAGCATGACTAGCGGGGATCACACCGGGGAGCTGTTTTTT. Translation: CASSMTSGDHTGELFF. The full variable domain, its missing parts supplied by reference TRBV5-1 and TRBJ2-2, is KAGVTQTPRYLIKTRGQQVTLSCSPISGHRSVSWYQQTPGQGLQFLFEYFSETQRNKGNFPGRFSGRQFSNSRSEMNVSTLELGDSALYLCASSMTSGDHTGELFFGEGSRLTVL.

The chain recombines TRBV5-1 with TRBJ1-2, with TRBD1 as a possible D gene (6 bases). From germline, CDR1 is SGHRS and CDR2 YFSETQ. The V end lost 4 bases, the J end lost 0 bases, and 13 bases lay between the germline ends. The CDR3 has 15 amino acids. CDR3 DNA: TGCGCCAGCAGCCACGGACAGCCTTCTAACTATGGCTACACCTTC. Amino acid sequence: CASSHGQPSNYGYTF.

This clonotype was found a few times. The V call is TRBV20-1, the J call TRBJ2-3; perhaps TRBD1 as D (5 bases). From germline, CDR1 is DFQATT and CDR2 SNEGSKA (reference sequence). Deletions cut 0 bases from V and 1 base from J, with 8 bases between. CDR3 length: 14 residues. The CDR3 nucleotides read TGCAGTGCTAGAGACGTCAGGGGCACAGATACGCAGTATTTT. Amino acids: CSARDVRGTDTQYF.

This clonotype was seen only a few times. The genes are TRBV7-2 and TRBJ1-1; no clear D. The CDR3 sequence is 13 residues long. CDR1 and CDR2 from the germline V gene are SGHTA and FQGNSA. The ends were cut back, 8 bases at V and 1 base at J, with 11 bases in the middle. The CDR3 DNA follows: TGTGCCAGCGGATGGCTCTCGAACACTGAAGCTTTCTTT. This sequence encodes CASGWLSNTEAFF.

This clonotype was detected many times. The CDR3, as DNA: TGTGCCAGCAGCTTGGGACAGGTGAACACTGAAGCTTTCTTT. Translating it yields CASSLGQVNTEAFF. The V call is TRBV7-9, the J call TRBJ1-1, with 8 nucleotides matching TRBD1. The CDR3 has 14 amino acids. Germline CDR1 is SEHNR and CDR2 is FQNEAQ (reference sequence). With V trimmed by 3 bases and J by 0 bases, 0 bases remained unmatched.

The chain carries TRBV5-4 and TRBJ2-4; 10 positions match TRBD2. Germline CDR1 reads SGHNT; CDR2 reads YYREEE (reference sequence). The CDR3 runs 15 residues. The J segment lost 8 bases and the V segment lost 4 bases, leaving 9 bases of the junction unmatched. The CDR3 bases are TGTGCCAGCAGCGGGAGCGGGAGGGCCGAGGACATTCAGTACTTC. Translating it yields CASSGSGRAEDIQYF.